Each of the 2 T cell receptor beta chains below was sequenced from the same sample in a study of identical twins. TCRdb reprocessed the 5' RACE reads with MiXCR, giving one entry per CDR3 protein. The sample shows about 290,000 distinct CDR3 sequences, roughly 10% of them seen only once. The data also belong to a second study, concerning yellow fever vaccine responses in identical twins.

The sequenced sample consisted of CD8+ T cells sorted from blood. These receptors were taken from a woman younger than 35 in good health.

This clonotype has more than one count but fewer than ten. At one end, the junction sequence differs from germline, possibly due to a read error. The V and J genes are TRBV7-7 and TRBJ1-4; D gene ambiguous. CDR3 length: 13 residues. Germline values: CDR1 SSHAT, CDR2 FNYEAQ (reference sequence). CDR3 sequence reads: CASSSYTGEKLFF. CDR3 sequence (DNA): TGTGCTAGCAGCTCCTATACGGGCGAAAAACTGTTTTTT.

The rearrangement uses TRBV6-5 and TRBJ2-7; a weak D match, TRBD1 (6 bases). V was shortened by 4 bases and J by 0 bases, with 16 bases between the two germline ends. CDR1 MNHEY and CDR2 SVGAGI come from the germline V gene. The CDR3 is 16 amino acids. DNA for the CDR3: TGTGCCAGCAGTTTTAACCACCGGGACATCTCCTACGAGCAGTACTTC. This encodes CASSFNHRDISYEQYF.